The 22 T cell receptor beta chains presented below share a single source sample, sequenced in a study of post-analysis software for immune sequencing data. Unique molecular identifiers were present in the TCR beta cDNA libraries. TCRdb processed the PCR reads anew with MiXCR; each CDR3 protein has one entry. The profile shows approximately 770,000 distinct CDR3 sequences, about 45% of them singletons. Study results and caveats: Patients used about five TRBV segments, including TRBV5-6, TRBV5-1 and TRBV20-1, more often than controls.

No antigen is known for these receptors. The sequencing input was blood. These receptors were taken from a girl aged 10 to 17 with multiple sclerosis.

The chain employs TRBV6-1 and TRBJ1-1; D uncertain. The V end was cut by 7 bases, the J end by 6 bases, with 12 bases between. Looked up from germline, CDR1 is MNHNS and CDR2 is SASEGT. The CDR3 sequence is 12 residues long. The CDR3 DNA follows: TGTGCCAGCAAGACCCAAGGACCTGAAGCTTTCTTT. It specifies CASKTQGPEAFF.

This clonotype was seen only a few times. CDR3 coding DNA: TGTGCCAGCAGTTCCGCCCCACTAGCGGGAGTTCGAGGGGAGCAGTACTTC. It codes for CASSSAPLAGVRGEQYF. The chain recombines TRBV6-5 with TRBJ2-5, with 11 bases that match TRBD2. CDR3 length equals 17 residues. The germline CDR1 and CDR2 sequences are MNHEY and SVGAGI. Losses at the gene ends were 4 bases for V and 11 bases for J; bases not matched to a gene: 18.

This clonotype was counted once. This sequence joins TRBV27 and TRBJ2-1, with TRBD2 identical over 8 bases. Looked up from germline, CDR1 is MNHEY and CDR2 is SMNVEV (reference sequence). The CDR3 runs to 15 residues. Trimming removed 5 bases from V and 3 bases from J; junction bases left unmatched: 6. CDR3 nucleotides: TGTGCCAGCAGTCGTACCGGGACTAGCTACAATGAGCAGTTCTTC. Translating it yields CASSRTGTSYNEQFF.

The V gene is TRBV5-1, the J gene TRBJ1-2, with TRBD1 matching over 8 bases. This CDR3 comprises 13 residues. V shed 4 bases, J shed 8 bases, and the junction held 7 bases outside the gene matches. Per germline, CDR1 SGHRS and CDR2 YFSETQ. CDR3 in amino acids: CASSPGQGVGYTF. In DNA, the CDR3 is TGCGCCAGCAGCCCCGGACAGGGAGTGGGCTACACCTTC. Full variable domain (outside the CDR3, taken from reference TRBV5-1 and TRBJ1-2): KAGVTQTPRYLIKTRGQQVTLSCSPISGHRSVSWYQQTPGQGLQFLFEYFSETQRNKGNFPGRFSGRQFSNSRSEMNVSTLELGDSALYLCASSPGQGVGYTFGSGTRLTVV.

V and J are TRBV4-1 and TRBJ2-7, with TRBD2 matching 9 bases. V lost 3 bases to trimming and J lost 0 bases; unmatched junction nucleotides: 6. The CDR3 loop spans 16 amino acids. Germline V gene data show CDR1 as MGHRA and CDR2 as YSYEKL. The CDR3 DNA sequence: TGCGCCAGCAGCCAGAGTAGCGGGAGCCGCTCCTACGAGCAGTACTTC. As protein: CASSQSSGSRSYEQYF.

The chain uses TRBV10-3 and TRBJ1-1; perhaps TRBD1 as D (5 bases). The CDR3 is 15 residues long. V lost 1 base, J lost 5 bases, and 14 bases lay in between. Per the germline V gene, CDR1 is ENHRY and CDR2 is SYGVKD. The CDR3 here is CAISEFGGGVTEAFF. In DNA, the CDR3 is TGTGCCATCAGTGAGTTTGGTGGAGGGGTAACTGAAGCTTTCTTT.

The rearrangement links TRBV29-1 to TRBJ2-7; D is ambiguous. Trimming shortened V by 3 bases and J by 0 bases, and 12 bases separated the two germline ends. The CDR3 has 14 residues. Germline CDR1 reads SQVTM; CDR2 reads ANQGSEA. The CDR3 bases are TGCAGCGTTGAGGTCCGGCAGGCCTCCTACGAGCAGTACTTC. This translates into CSVEVRQASYEQYF.

The chain carries TRBV7-2 and TRBJ2-1, with TRBD2 identical over 9 bases. Matching the DNA end better, TRBJ2-7 makes the J call doubtful. The germline CDR1 and CDR2 sequences are SGHTA and FQGNSA. This CDR3 is built from 15 residues. CDR3 loop: CASSLASGSNNEQYF. As DNA, the CDR3 is TGTGCCAGCAGCTTAGCTAGCGGGAGTAATAATGAGCAGTACTTC.

The chain links TRBV20-1 to TRBJ1-1, with D unclear. This CDR3 is 12 amino acids long. V was pared by 4 bases and J by 2 bases, with 8 bases between. Per the germline V gene, CDR1 is DFQATT and CDR2 is SNEGSKA (reference sequence). The chain's CDR3 is CSAIIVNTEAFF. CDR3 bases: TGCAGTGCTATCATAGTCAACACTGAAGCTTTCTTT.

Ten or more counts support this clonotype. The V and J genes are TRBV20-1 and TRBJ2-1; D not resolved. Per the germline V gene, CDR1 is DFQATT and CDR2 is SNEGSKA (reference sequence). V lost 3 bases to trimming and J lost 5 bases, with 2 bases between them. This CDR3 spans 10 amino acids. In DNA, the CDR3 is TGCAGTGCTAGCCACAATGAGCAGTTCTTC. Protein: CSASHNEQFF.

The chain couples TRBV12-3 or TRBV12-4 to TRBJ1-6; D is undetermined. The CDR3 has 12 residues. Trimming left V 3 bases short and J 7 bases short, with 4 bases between. CDR3 in DNA: TGTGCCAGCAGTTTCGAGAATTCACCCCTCCACTTT. This translates into CASSFENSPLHF.

This chain joins TRBV5-1 and TRBJ2-5; 8 bases are a match to TRBD2. Germline CDR1 SGHRS, CDR2 YFSETQ. V shed 4 bases, J shed 3 bases, and the junction held 11 bases outside the gene matches. CDR3 size: 16 residues. The CDR3 sequence: CASSPTGLADKETQYF. As DNA, the CDR3 is TGCGCCAGCAGCCCTACAGGACTAGCAGATAAAGAGACCCAGTACTTC.

This clonotype was seen just once. V is TRBV15 and J is TRBJ2-7; TRBD2 aligns across 13 bases. This CDR3 is 18 amino acids long. The germline V gene encodes CDR1 LNHNV and CDR2 YYDKDF (reference sequence). The ends lost 5 bases at V and 3 bases at J; junction bases unmatched: 13. The CDR3 sequence is CATSGGLAGVTPGYEQYF. CDR3 sequence (DNA): TGTGCCACCAGCGGAGGACTAGCGGGAGTTACCCCAGGCTACGAGCAGTACTTC. Full variable domain (outside the CDR3, taken from reference TRBV15 and TRBJ2-7): DAMVIQNPRYQVTQFGKPVTLSCSQTLNHNVMYWYQQKSSQAPKLLFHYYDKDFNNEADTPDNFQSRRPNTSFCFLDIRSPGLGDTAMYLCATSGGLAGVTPGYEQYFGPGTRLTVT.

There are a few counts of this clonotype. This rearrangement joins TRBV20-1 to TRBJ1-5; D is perhaps TRBD1 (5 bases). Deletions cut 5 bases from V and 1 base from J, with 15 bases between. Germline CDR1 and CDR2: DFQATT and SNEGSKA (reference sequence). This CDR3 comprises 15 residues. The CDR3 sequence: CSAARTGRSNQPQHF. The CDR3 nucleotides are TGCAGTGCTGCCCGGACGGGACGGAGCAATCAGCCCCAGCATTTT.

This clonotype showed up just a few times. V gene TRBV13 combines with J gene TRBJ2-7; 10 nucleotides line up with TRBD1. CDR3 size: 15 residues. V trimming: 0 bases; J trimming: 8 bases; junction bases outside the gene matches: 7. Germline CDR1 PRHDT, CDR2 FYEKMQ (reference sequence). CDR3 sequence: CASSLGGDRGLKQYF. CDR3 in DNA: TGTGCCAGCAGCTTAGGGGGAGACAGGGGGCTAAAGCAGTACTTC.

This clonotype has at least ten counts. The chain employs TRBV5-5 and TRBJ1-5; 7 positions match TRBD1. The CDR3 has 15 amino acids. CDR1 is SGHKS, CDR2 YYEKEE, per germline (reference sequence). Trimming removed 5 bases from V and 3 bases from J; junction bases left unmatched: 8. In DNA, the CDR3 is TGTGCCAGCAGTGGGGGCACAGGGGACAATCAGCCCCAGCATTTT. It encodes CASSGGTGDNQPQHF.

The chain combines TRBV5-1 with TRBJ2-3, with 12 bases matching TRBD2. With 4 bases clipped from V and 2 bases from J, the junction kept 11 bases outside the gene matches. The CDR3 runs to 18 residues. CDR1 and CDR2 (germline): SGHRS, YFSETQ. CDR3 in DNA: TGCGCCAGCAGCCCCGGACTAGCGGGAATCCTCAACACAGATACGCAGTATTTT. It is translated as CASSPGLAGILNTDTQYF. The full variable domain, with the rest looked up from reference TRBV5-1 and TRBJ2-3, is KAGVTQTPRYLIKTRGQQVTLSCSPISGHRSVSWYQQTPGQGLQFLFEYFSETQRNKGNFPGRFSGRQFSNSRSEMNVSTLELGDSALYLCASSPGLAGILNTDTQYFGPGTRLTVL.

The CDR3 sequence: CSVLRGNTEAFF. The CDR3 DNA is TGCAGCGTTTTAAGGGGGAACACTGAAGCTTTCTTT. The genes are TRBV29-1 and TRBJ1-1; perhaps TRBD1 as D (5 bases). CDR3 length equals 12 residues. The germline V and J ends were trimmed by 5 bases and 1 base, with 8 bases remaining between them. Germline values: CDR1 SQVTM, CDR2 ANQGSEA.

This clonotype was detected many times. V usage is TRBV11-1 and J usage is TRBJ1-2; the match to TRBD1 covers 7 bases. The V and J ends lost 3 bases and 4 bases, in that order; junction bases with no gene match: 8. Germline loops: CDR1 SGHAT, CDR2 FQDESV (reference sequence). The CDR3 sequence is 15 residues long. The CDR3 DNA reads as TGTGCCAGCAGCTTTAAAACAGGGGACTCCTATGGCTACACCTTC. Protein sequence: CASSFKTGDSYGYTF.

The rearrangement joins TRBV9 to TRBJ2-1; tentative D call: TRBD2 (5 bases). Between the trimmed V and J ends, which lost 0 bases and 3 bases, there was a span of 10 bases. From germline, CDR1 is SGDLS and CDR2 YYNGEE. The CDR3 is 15 amino acids. CDR3 residues: CASSVALASYNEQFF. CDR3 DNA sequence: TGTGCCAGCAGCGTAGCTCTAGCAAGCTACAATGAGCAGTTCTTC.

The V and J genes are TRBV12-3 or TRBV12-4 and TRBJ2-3; 12 nucleotides match TRBD2. The CDR3 is made up of 15 amino acids. J was trimmed by 4 bases and V by 5 bases; bases with no gene match: 4. CDR3 in DNA: TGTGCCAGCAGTGGGACTAGCGGGTTCCCAGATACGCAGTATTTT. Translation: CASSGTSGFPDTQYF.

CDR3 region: CAWSYPGYTEAFF. In DNA, the CDR3 is TGTGCCTGGAGTTACCCAGGGTACACTGAAGCTTTCTTT. The chain uses TRBV30 and TRBJ1-1; possible D gene TRBD1, 5 bases. Trimming took 2 bases from V and 3 from J, leaving 10 bases between them. Germline lookup yields CDR1 GTSNPN and CDR2 SVGIG (reference sequence). This CDR3 spans 13 amino acids.